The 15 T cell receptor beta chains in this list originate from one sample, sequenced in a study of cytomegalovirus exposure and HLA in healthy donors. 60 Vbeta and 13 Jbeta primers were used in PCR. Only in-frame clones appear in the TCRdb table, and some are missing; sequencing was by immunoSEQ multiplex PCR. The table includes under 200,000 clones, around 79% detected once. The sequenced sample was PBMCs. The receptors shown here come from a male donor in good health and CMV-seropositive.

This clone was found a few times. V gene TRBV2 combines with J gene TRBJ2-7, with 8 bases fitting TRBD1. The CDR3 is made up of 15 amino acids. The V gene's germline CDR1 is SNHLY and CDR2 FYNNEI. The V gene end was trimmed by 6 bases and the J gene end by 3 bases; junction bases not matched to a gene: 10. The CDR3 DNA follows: TGTGCCAGCAGGAATCCGGGACAGGACTTCTACGAGCAGTACTTC. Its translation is CASRNPGQDFYEQYF.

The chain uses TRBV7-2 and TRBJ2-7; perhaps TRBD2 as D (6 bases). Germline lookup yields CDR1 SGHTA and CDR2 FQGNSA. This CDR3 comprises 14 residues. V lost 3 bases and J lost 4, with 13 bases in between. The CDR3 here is CASSFGGTRYEQYF. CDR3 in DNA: TGTGCCAGCAGCTTTGGGGGGACCAGGTACGAGCAGTACTTC.

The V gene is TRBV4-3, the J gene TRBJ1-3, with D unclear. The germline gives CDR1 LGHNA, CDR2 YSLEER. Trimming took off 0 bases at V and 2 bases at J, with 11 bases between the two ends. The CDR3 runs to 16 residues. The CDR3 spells CASSQEITDPGNTIYF. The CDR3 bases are TGCGCCAGCAGCCAAGAAATTACAGACCCTGGAAACACCATATATTTT.

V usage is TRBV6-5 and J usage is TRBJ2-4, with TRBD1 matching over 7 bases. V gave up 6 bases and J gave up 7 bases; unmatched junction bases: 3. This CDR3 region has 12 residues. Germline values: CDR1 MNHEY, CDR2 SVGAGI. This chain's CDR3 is CASRDRWNIQYF. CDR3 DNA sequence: TGTGCCAGCAGGGACAGGTGGAACATTCAGTACTTC.

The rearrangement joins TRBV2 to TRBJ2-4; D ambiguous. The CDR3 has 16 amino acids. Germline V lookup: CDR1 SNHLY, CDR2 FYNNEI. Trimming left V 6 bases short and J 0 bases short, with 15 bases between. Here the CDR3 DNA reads TGTGCCAGCAGACCCTCCCCGGAGAGAGCCAAAAACATTCAGTACTTC. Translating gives CASRPSPERAKNIQYF.

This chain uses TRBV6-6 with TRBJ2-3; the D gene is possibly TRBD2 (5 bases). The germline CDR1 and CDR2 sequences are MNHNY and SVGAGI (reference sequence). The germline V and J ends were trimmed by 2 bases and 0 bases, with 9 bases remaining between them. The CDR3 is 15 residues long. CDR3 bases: TGTGCCAGCAGTTACCGGGAACCTAGCACAGATACGCAGTATTTT. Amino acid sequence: CASSYREPSTDTQYF.

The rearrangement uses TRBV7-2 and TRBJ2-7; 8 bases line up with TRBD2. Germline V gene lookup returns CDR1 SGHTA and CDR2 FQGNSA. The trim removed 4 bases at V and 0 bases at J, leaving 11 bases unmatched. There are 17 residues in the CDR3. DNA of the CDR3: TGTGCCAGCAGCTCCTCGGCGGGGGGCGTAAGCTCCTACGAGCAGTACTTC. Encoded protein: CASSSSAGGVSSYEQYF.

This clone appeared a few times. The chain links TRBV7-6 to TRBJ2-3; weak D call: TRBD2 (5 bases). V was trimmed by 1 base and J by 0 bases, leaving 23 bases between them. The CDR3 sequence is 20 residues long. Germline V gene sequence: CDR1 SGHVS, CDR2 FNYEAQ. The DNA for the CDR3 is TGTGCCAGCAGCTTAGGGGCGACACCGGCCGGGCTAGCTAGCACAGATACGCAGTATTTT. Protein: CASSLGATPAGLASTDTQYF.

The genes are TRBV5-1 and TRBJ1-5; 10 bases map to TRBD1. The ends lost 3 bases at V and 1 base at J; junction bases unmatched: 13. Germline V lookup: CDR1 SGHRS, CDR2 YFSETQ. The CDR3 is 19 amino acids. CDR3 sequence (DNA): TGCGCCAGCAGCTGCCGGGACAGGGGATCGCCCTCCAGCAATCAGCCCCAGCATTTT. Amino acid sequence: CASSCRDRGSPSSNQPQHF.

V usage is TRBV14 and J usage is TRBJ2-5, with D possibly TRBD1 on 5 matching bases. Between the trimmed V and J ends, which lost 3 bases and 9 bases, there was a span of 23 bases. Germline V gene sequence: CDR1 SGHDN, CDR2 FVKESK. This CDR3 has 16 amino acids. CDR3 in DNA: TGTGCCAGCAGCCATTGGCAGGGCCCCACCGGAGAACCCCAGTACTTC. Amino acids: CASSHWQGPTGEPQYF. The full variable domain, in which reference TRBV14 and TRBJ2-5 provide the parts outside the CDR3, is EAGVTQFPSHSVIEKGQTVTLRCDPISGHDNLYWYRRVMGKEIKFLLHFVKESKQDESGMPNNRFLAERTGGTYSTLKVQPAELEDSGVYFCASSHWQGPTGEPQYFGPGTRLLVL.

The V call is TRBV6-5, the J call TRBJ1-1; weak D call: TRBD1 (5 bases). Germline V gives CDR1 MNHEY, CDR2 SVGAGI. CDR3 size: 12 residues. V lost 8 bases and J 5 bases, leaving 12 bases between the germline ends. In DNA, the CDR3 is TGTGCCAGCGGGTGGGGGGAAACTGAAGCTTTCTTT. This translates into CASGWGETEAFF.

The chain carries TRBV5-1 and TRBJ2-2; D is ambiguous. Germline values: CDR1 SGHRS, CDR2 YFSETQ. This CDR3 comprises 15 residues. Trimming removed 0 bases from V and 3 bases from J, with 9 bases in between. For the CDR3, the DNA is TGCGCCAGCAGCTTGGGTAACACCTACACCGGGGAGCTGTTTTTT. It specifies CASSLGNTYTGELFF.

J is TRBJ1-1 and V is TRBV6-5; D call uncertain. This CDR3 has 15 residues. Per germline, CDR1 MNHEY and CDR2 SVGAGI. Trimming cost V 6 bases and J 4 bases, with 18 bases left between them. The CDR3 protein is CASRAGGVSFTEAFF. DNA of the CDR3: TGTGCCAGCAGAGCAGGAGGTGTGTCATTCACTGAAGCTTTCTTT.

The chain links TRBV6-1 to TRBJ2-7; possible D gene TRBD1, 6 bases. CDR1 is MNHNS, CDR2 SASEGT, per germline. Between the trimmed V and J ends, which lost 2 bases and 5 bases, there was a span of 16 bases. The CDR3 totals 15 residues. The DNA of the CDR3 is TGTGCCAGCAGTGAACGGGGTTTGACAGGTAACGAGCAGTACTTC. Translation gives CASSERGLTGNEQYF.

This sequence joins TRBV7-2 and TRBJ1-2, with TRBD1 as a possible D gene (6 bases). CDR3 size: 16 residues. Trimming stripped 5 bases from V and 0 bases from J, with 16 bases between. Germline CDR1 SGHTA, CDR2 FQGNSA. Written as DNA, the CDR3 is TGTGCCAGCAGCCTATACAACAGGGTTTCTAACTATGGCTACACCTTC. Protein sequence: CASSLYNRVSNYGYTF.